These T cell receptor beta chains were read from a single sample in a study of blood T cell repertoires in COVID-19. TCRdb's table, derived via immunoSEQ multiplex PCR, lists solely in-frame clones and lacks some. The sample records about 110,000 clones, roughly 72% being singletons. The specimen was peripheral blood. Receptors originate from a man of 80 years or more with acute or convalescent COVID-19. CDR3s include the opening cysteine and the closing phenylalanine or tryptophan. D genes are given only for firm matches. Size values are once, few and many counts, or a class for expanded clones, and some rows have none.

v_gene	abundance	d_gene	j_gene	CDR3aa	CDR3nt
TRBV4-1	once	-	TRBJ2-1	CASSLSSRADNEQFF	TGCGCCAGCAGCCTATCCTCCAGGGCCGACAATGAGCAGTTCTTC
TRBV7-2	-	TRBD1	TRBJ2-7	CASSQRQGGEQYF	TGTGCCAGCAGCCAACGACAGGGTGGCGAGCAGTACTTC
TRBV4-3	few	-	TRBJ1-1	CASSHEGGEAFF	TGCGCCAGCAGCCACGAGGGCGGTGAAGCTTTCTTT
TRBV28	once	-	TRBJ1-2	CASSLPLGDNYGYTF	TGTGCCAGCAGTTTACCCCTGGGAGATAACTATGGCTACACCTTC
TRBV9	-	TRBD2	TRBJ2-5	CASSMGLAGRETQYF	TGTGCCAGCAGCATGGGACTAGCGGGAAGGGAGACCCAGTACTTC
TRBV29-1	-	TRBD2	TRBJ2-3	CSVSQGGSGSTDTQYF	TGCAGCGTTTCCCAGGGAGGGAGCGGTAGCACAGATACGCAGTATTTT
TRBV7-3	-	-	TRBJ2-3	CASSLRPWGTSTDTQYF	TGTGCCAGCAGCTTAAGACCCTGGGGGACTAGCACAGATACGCAGTATTTT
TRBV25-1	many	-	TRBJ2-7	CASSERNSYEQYF	TGTGCCAGCAGTGAGCGGAACTCCTACGAGCAGTACTTC
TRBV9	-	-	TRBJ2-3	CASSVEGALSTDTQYF	TGTGCCAGCAGCGTAGAGGGAGCTCTTAGCACAGATACGCAGTATTTT
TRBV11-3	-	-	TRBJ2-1	CASSLGPGPNEQFF	TGTGCCAGCAGCTTAGGTCCTGGCCCCAATGAGCAGTTCTTC